This T cell receptor beta chain was found in a study of cytomegalovirus exposure and HLA in healthy donors. Overall study findings and caveats: Common viral pathogens were later found to be apparently linked to several of the most significant clusters. A missense DCLRE1C variant was associated with V- and J-gene trimming of TCR beta chains in a later analysis, and an independent cohort replicated the association.

This CDR3 is built from 13 residues. Deletions cut 1 base from V and 6 bases from J, with 10 bases between. From germline, CDR1 is LGHNA and CDR2 YSLEER. The PCR made use of 60 Vbeta and 13 Jbeta primers. Some clones are missing from TCRdb's copy, which holds only in-frame ones; the method was immunoSEQ multiplex PCR. The sample contains tens of thousands of clones, 81% of which appear only once. A remark on this clone: The target antigen is unknown.

This clonotype was obtained from a human donor in good health. This rearrangement joins TRBV4-3 to TRBJ2-7; D possibly corresponds to TRBD1 (6 bases). The sample consisted of PBMCs. The CDR3 reads CASSQVTGAEQYF. In nucleotides, the CDR3 is TGCGCCAGCAGCCAAGTGACAGGAGCCGAGCAGTACTTC.